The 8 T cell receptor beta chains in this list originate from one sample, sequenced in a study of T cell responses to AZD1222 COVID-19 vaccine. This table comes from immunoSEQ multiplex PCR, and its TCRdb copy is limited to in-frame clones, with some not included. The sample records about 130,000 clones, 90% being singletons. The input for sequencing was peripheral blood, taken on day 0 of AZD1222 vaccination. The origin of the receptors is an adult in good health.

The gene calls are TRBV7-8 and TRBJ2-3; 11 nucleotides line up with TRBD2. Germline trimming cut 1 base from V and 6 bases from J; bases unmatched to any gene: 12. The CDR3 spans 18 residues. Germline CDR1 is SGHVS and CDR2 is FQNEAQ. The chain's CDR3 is CASSLGASGGIHRDTQYF. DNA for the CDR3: TGTGCCAGCAGCTTAGGGGCTAGCGGGGGGATCCACCGTGATACGCAGTATTTT.

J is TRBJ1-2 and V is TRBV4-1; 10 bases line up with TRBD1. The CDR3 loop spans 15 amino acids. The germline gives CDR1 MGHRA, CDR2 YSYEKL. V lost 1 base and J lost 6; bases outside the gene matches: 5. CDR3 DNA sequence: TGCGCCAGCAGCCAAGGACAGGGGGCGGCGGATGGCTACACCTTC. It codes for CASSQGQGAADGYTF.

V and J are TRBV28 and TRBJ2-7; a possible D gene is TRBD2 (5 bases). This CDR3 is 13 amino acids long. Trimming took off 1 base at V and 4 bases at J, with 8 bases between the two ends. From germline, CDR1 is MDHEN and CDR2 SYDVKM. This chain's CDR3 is CASSLLGGYEQYF. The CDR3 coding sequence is TGTGCCAGCAGTTTATTAGGAGGATACGAGCAGTACTTC. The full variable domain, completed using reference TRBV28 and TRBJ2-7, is DVKVTQSSRYLVKRTGEKVFLECVQDMDHENMFWYRQDPGLGLRLIYFSYDVKMKEKGDIPEGYSVSREKKERFSLILESASTNQTSMYLCASSLLGGYEQYFGPGTRLTVT.

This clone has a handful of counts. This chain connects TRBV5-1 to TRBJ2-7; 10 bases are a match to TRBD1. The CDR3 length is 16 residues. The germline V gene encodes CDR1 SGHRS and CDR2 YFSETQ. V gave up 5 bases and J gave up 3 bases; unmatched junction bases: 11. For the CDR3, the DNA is TGCGCCAGCAGTGCAGAAACGGGACAGGGGATCTACGAGCAGTACTTC. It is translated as CASSAETGQGIYEQYF.

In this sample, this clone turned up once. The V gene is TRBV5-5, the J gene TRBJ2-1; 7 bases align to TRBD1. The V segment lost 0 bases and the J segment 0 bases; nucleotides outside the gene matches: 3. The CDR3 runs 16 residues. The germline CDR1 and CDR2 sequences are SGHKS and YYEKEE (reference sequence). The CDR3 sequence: CASSLGQGSSYNEQFF. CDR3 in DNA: TGTGCCAGCAGCTTGGGACAGGGAAGCTCCTACAATGAGCAGTTCTTC.

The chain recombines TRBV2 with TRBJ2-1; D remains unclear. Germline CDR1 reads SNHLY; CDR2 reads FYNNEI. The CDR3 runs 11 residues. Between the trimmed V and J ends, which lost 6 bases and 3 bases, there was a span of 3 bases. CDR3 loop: CASRNYNEQFF. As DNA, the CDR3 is TGTGCCAGCAGAAACTACAATGAGCAGTTCTTC.

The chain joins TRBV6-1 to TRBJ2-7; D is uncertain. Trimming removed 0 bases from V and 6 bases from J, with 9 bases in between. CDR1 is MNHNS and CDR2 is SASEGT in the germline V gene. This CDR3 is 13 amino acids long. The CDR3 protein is CASSEAIGFEQYF. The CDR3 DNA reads TGTGCCAGCAGTGAAGCGATAGGTTTCGAGCAGTACTTC.

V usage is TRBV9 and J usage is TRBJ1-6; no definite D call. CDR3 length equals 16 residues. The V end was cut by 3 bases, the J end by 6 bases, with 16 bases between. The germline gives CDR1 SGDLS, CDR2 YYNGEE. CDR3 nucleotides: TGTGCCAGCAGCGCTTTTGGGGTACTAAGTAATTCACCCCTCCACTTT. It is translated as CASSAFGVLSNSPLHF.